Listed below are T cell receptor beta chains from one sample, sequenced in a study of identical twins. TCRdb itself ran the 5' RACE reads through MiXCR, one entry per CDR3 protein. The profile shows about 520,000 distinct CDR3 sequences, 22% of them singletons. The same sample was also studied in work on T cells expressing NK-cell markers.

The sample was CD4+ T cells sorted from blood. These receptors were taken from a woman under 30 in good health. Both conserved end residues are trimmed from each CDR3. D genes are given only for firm matches.

D gene: TRBD1
V gene: TRBV7-8
J gene: TRBJ1-1
CDR3 protein: ASSKGTADHKAF

D gene: -
V gene: TRBV12-3/TRBV12-4
J gene: TRBJ1-2
CDR3 protein: ASSLHSPGWYGYT

D gene: -
V gene: TRBV20-1
J gene: TRBJ2-7
CDR3 protein: SAKKASIHEQY

D gene: -
V gene: TRBV20-1
J gene: TRBJ2-3
CDR3 protein: SASRFTGEVPDTQY

D gene: -
V gene: TRBV5-1
J gene: TRBJ1-1
CDR3 protein: ASSQGPLGTEAF

D gene: TRBD2
V gene: TRBV20-1
J gene: TRBJ2-3
CDR3 protein: SAGELAVLTDTQY

D gene: -
V gene: TRBV20-1
J gene: TRBJ2-3
CDR3 protein: SAVGRDSSTDTQY

D gene: -
V gene: TRBV10-3
J gene: TRBJ2-3
CDR3 protein: AIKDGTPSTDTQY

D gene: -
V gene: TRBV9
J gene: TRBJ1-2
CDR3 protein: ASSSKGGFGDYGYT

D gene: -
V gene: TRBV12-3/TRBV12-4
J gene: TRBJ1-2
CDR3 protein: ASSLALAGNYGYT

D gene: -
V gene: TRBV2
J gene: TRBJ1-1
CDR3 protein: ASRLVNTEAF

D gene: -
V gene: TRBV9
J gene: TRBJ2-2
CDR3 protein: ASSVVGTGDGELF

D gene: TRBD2
V gene: TRBV29-1
J gene: TRBJ2-1
CDR3 protein: SAYLRLAGGHEQF

D gene: TRBD1
V gene: TRBV13
J gene: TRBJ2-7
CDR3 protein: ASSPPDRGPIEQY

D gene: -
V gene: TRBV20-1
J gene: TRBJ2-3
CDR3 protein: SARVAAGDTQY

D gene: -
V gene: TRBV20-1
J gene: TRBJ2-1
CDR3 protein: SARGSTYNEQF

D gene: -
V gene: TRBV20-1
J gene: TRBJ1-1
CDR3 protein: SARAGNSAF

D gene: -
V gene: TRBV20-1
J gene: TRBJ2-1
CDR3 protein: SARNLRDEQF

D gene: -
V gene: TRBV24-1
J gene: TRBJ1-5
CDR3 protein: ATAPAGSAAQPQH

D gene: TRBD1
V gene: TRBV7-9
J gene: TRBJ2-2
CDR3 protein: ASSSGQGYPGELF

D gene: -
V gene: TRBV30
J gene: TRBJ2-7
CDR3 protein: AWSVRYEQY

D gene: -
V gene: TRBV5-6
J gene: TRBJ2-7
CDR3 protein: ASSSTVEQY

D gene: -
V gene: TRBV5-1
J gene: TRBJ1-6
CDR3 protein: ASSLGGTLYNSPLH

D gene: -
V gene: TRBV4-3
J gene: TRBJ2-2
CDR3 protein: ASSQSPGGANTGELF

D gene: -
V gene: TRBV20-1
J gene: TRBJ2-7
CDR3 protein: SATREYEQY

D gene: -
V gene: TRBV9
J gene: TRBJ2-7
CDR3 protein: ASSVRGSSEQY

D gene: -
V gene: TRBV5-1
J gene: TRBJ2-2
CDR3 protein: ASSLVASGELF

D gene: -
V gene: TRBV20-1
J gene: TRBJ1-4
CDR3 protein: SARGSLHANEKLF

D gene: TRBD1
V gene: TRBV9
J gene: TRBJ2-2
CDR3 protein: AGGTGPTGELF

D gene: -
V gene: TRBV20-1
J gene: TRBJ2-3
CDR3 protein: SAISGGGTDTQY

D gene: TRBD1
V gene: TRBV5-1
J gene: TRBJ2-5
CDR3 protein: ASSLGDRDGETQY

D gene: -
V gene: TRBV6-2/TRBV6-3
J gene: TRBJ2-2
CDR3 protein: ASERDGNTGELF

D gene: -
V gene: TRBV3-1
J gene: TRBJ1-1
CDR3 protein: ASSLLGGGGPNTEAF

D gene: -
V gene: TRBV20-1
J gene: TRBJ2-7
CDR3 protein: SARAAKSQTYEQY

D gene: -
V gene: TRBV20-1
J gene: TRBJ1-2
CDR3 protein: SARVSEVNYGYT

D gene: -
V gene: TRBV30
J gene: TRBJ2-1
CDR3 protein: AWSGITYSYNEQF

D gene: TRBD1
V gene: TRBV12-3/TRBV12-4
J gene: TRBJ2-2
CDR3 protein: ASSRTGTTGELF

D gene: TRBD2
V gene: TRBV3-1
J gene: TRBJ2-1
CDR3 protein: ASRPARASGRVRREQF

D gene: -
V gene: TRBV29-1
J gene: TRBJ2-3
CDR3 protein: SVDRGASDTQY

D gene: -
V gene: TRBV7-7
J gene: TRBJ2-2
CDR3 protein: ASSPGQGELF

D gene: TRBD1
V gene: TRBV20-1
J gene: TRBJ2-7
CDR3 protein: SAKEGQGLGEQY

D gene: TRBD2
V gene: TRBV2
J gene: TRBJ2-3
CDR3 protein: ASSGLAGRGTQY

D gene: TRBD1
V gene: TRBV5-1
J gene: TRBJ2-7
CDR3 protein: ASSFGQGISYEQY

D gene: -
V gene: TRBV5-6
J gene: TRBJ2-7
CDR3 protein: ASSLGPQYEQY

D gene: -
V gene: TRBV7-9
J gene: TRBJ1-1
CDR3 protein: ASSFGTNTEAF

D gene: TRBD2
V gene: TRBV6-1
J gene: TRBJ2-1
CDR3 protein: ASRRGGRTYNEQF

D gene: TRBD2
V gene: TRBV20-1
J gene: TRBJ2-3
CDR3 protein: SPYQSGRGDTQY

D gene: TRBD2
V gene: TRBV7-2
J gene: TRBJ2-1
CDR3 protein: ASSLVGLASYEQF

D gene: TRBD2
V gene: TRBV11-2
J gene: TRBJ2-4
CDR3 protein: ASSPTSGSRLGAKNIQY

D gene: -
V gene: TRBV7-9
J gene: TRBJ1-2
CDR3 protein: ASRRAAGYT